These T cell receptor beta chains were read from a single sample in a study of shared clonotypes between healthy human individuals. This table comes from immunoSEQ multiplex PCR, and its TCRdb copy is limited to in-frame clones, with some not included. The sample yields some 740,000 clones, nearly 95% seen once. The source material was naive CD8+ T cells sorted from blood. These receptors all come from a man in his thirties or forties in good health. The CDR3 runs from the conserved cysteine through the conserved F or W. Fields, in order: clone size, J gene, V gene, D gene, CDR3 DNA, CDR3 protein. The D gene is left open where the match is weak. Rows may omit the clone size; those that give it use once, few, many or a size class.

clone_size: NA
j_call: TRBJ2-1
v_call: TRBV27
d_call: TRBD2
cdr3_nt: TGTGCCAGCAGTTTTCGGCGGGAGGGCCCAGATGAGCAGTTCTTC
cdr3_aa: CASSFRREGPDEQFF

clone_size: once
j_call: TRBJ1-1
v_call: TRBV9
d_call: NA
cdr3_nt: TGTGCCAGCAGCCTGACAGGATTTGAAGCTTTCTTT
cdr3_aa: CASSLTGFEAFF

clone_size: NA
j_call: TRBJ2-7
v_call: TRBV5-4
d_call: TRBD1
cdr3_nt: TGTGCCAGCAGCTCAACAGGGGAACGGTACGAGCAGTACTTC
cdr3_aa: CASSSTGERYEQYF

clone_size: NA
j_call: TRBJ2-7
v_call: TRBV7-9
d_call: NA
cdr3_nt: TGTGCCAGCAGTTTAGGGTCCAAGGAGCAGTACTTC
cdr3_aa: CASSLGSKEQYF

clone_size: NA
j_call: TRBJ2-3
v_call: TRBV2
d_call: TRBD1
cdr3_nt: TGTGCCAGCAGTGAGACAGGGACCCCTAGCACAGATACGCAGTATTTT
cdr3_aa: CASSETGTPSTDTQYF

clone_size: NA
j_call: TRBJ2-1
v_call: TRBV9
d_call: NA
cdr3_nt: TGTGCCAGCAGCGTAGACGGAGGGAGTCTAAATGAGCAGTTCTTC
cdr3_aa: CASSVDGGSLNEQFF

clone_size: NA
j_call: TRBJ2-7
v_call: TRBV7-6
d_call: TRBD2
cdr3_nt: TGTGCCAGCAGCCCCTCTAGCGGGAGGTCAGCCTACGAGCAGTACTTC
cdr3_aa: CASSPSSGRSAYEQYF

clone_size: NA
j_call: TRBJ2-7
v_call: TRBV30
d_call: TRBD2
cdr3_nt: TGTGCCTGGAGGATACCGGTGCGGCGGGAGGGCCTCTACGAGCAGTACTTC
cdr3_aa: CAWRIPVRREGLYEQYF

clone_size: NA
j_call: TRBJ2-7
v_call: TRBV27
d_call: TRBD2
cdr3_nt: TGTGCCAGCAGTCGACCGGGAGGCGCGTACGAGCAGTACTTC
cdr3_aa: CASSRPGGAYEQYF

clone_size: NA
j_call: TRBJ2-1
v_call: TRBV29-1
d_call: TRBD2
cdr3_nt: TGCAGCGTTGTGTCGCCTGGGCTAGCGGGAGATGAGCAGTTCTTC
cdr3_aa: CSVVSPGLAGDEQFF

clone_size: NA
j_call: TRBJ1-5
v_call: TRBV10-3
d_call: NA
cdr3_nt: TGTGCCATCAGTGAATCAGGAGTCGGGCCCCAGCATTTT
cdr3_aa: CAISESGVGPQHF

clone_size: NA
j_call: TRBJ2-1
v_call: TRBV19
d_call: TRBD2
cdr3_nt: TGTGCCAGTAGTATAGCAGGGCTAGCGGGATACAATGAGCAGTTCTTC
cdr3_aa: CASSIAGLAGYNEQFF

clone_size: once
j_call: TRBJ1-4
v_call: TRBV5-1
d_call: NA
cdr3_nt: TGCGCCAGCAGCTTGGGGGGGCCCCAGACTAATGAAAAACTGTTTTTT
cdr3_aa: CASSLGGPQTNEKLFF

clone_size: NA
j_call: TRBJ2-3
v_call: TRBV27
d_call: NA
cdr3_nt: TGTGCCAGCAGCCAGACTAGTGGGGTCACAGATACGCAGTATTTT
cdr3_aa: CASSQTSGVTDTQYF

clone_size: NA
j_call: TRBJ1-5
v_call: TRBV15
d_call: NA
cdr3_nt: TGTGCCACCAGCAGAGAAAATCAGCCCCAGCATTTT
cdr3_aa: CATSRENQPQHF

clone_size: NA
j_call: TRBJ2-7
v_call: TRBV27
d_call: TRBD2
cdr3_nt: TGTGCCAGCAGTCTGGGACTAGCGGGAGTTGAAGAGCAGTACTTC
cdr3_aa: CASSLGLAGVEEQYF

clone_size: NA
j_call: TRBJ1-2
v_call: TRBV29-1
d_call: NA
cdr3_nt: TGCAGCGTTCGGGGCGGAGGGTATGGCTACACCTTC
cdr3_aa: CSVRGGGYGYTF

clone_size: NA
j_call: TRBJ2-7
v_call: TRBV11-2
d_call: NA
cdr3_nt: TGTGCCAGCAGCTTATCAGGGTCTTCCCACCACGAGCAGTACTTC
cdr3_aa: CASSLSGSSHHEQYF

clone_size: NA
j_call: TRBJ2-1
v_call: TRBV12-5
d_call: TRBD2
cdr3_nt: TGTGCTAGTGGTTTATTAGCGGGAGGTCCCCACAATGAGCAGTTCTTC
cdr3_aa: CASGLLAGGPHNEQFF

clone_size: NA
j_call: TRBJ2-7
v_call: TRBV7-9
d_call: NA
cdr3_nt: TGTGCCAGCAGCTTAGTTAGCGAGCGGTACTCCTACGAGCAGTACTTC
cdr3_aa: CASSLVSERYSYEQYF

clone_size: NA
j_call: TRBJ2-7
v_call: TRBV27
d_call: TRBD2
cdr3_nt: TGTGCCAGCAGTTCCAGTGGACTAGGCGGGAGTCTCTACGAGCAGTACTTC
cdr3_aa: CASSSSGLGGSLYEQYF

clone_size: once
j_call: TRBJ1-5
v_call: TRBV15
d_call: NA
cdr3_nt: TGTGCCACCAGCAGAGACCCAGGGTTTCAGCCCCAGCATTTT
cdr3_aa: CATSRDPGFQPQHF

clone_size: once
j_call: TRBJ1-2
v_call: TRBV11-2
d_call: NA
cdr3_nt: TGTGCCAGCAGCTTGGGTGGGACACCATATGGCTACACCTTC
cdr3_aa: CASSLGGTPYGYTF

clone_size: NA
j_call: TRBJ2-1
v_call: TRBV7-2
d_call: NA
cdr3_nt: TGTGCCAGCAGCTCGGGACTGGGGGGCGAGGCCTCCTACAATGAGCAGTTCTTC
cdr3_aa: CASSSGLGGEASYNEQFF

clone_size: NA
j_call: TRBJ1-2
v_call: TRBV27
d_call: TRBD1
cdr3_nt: TGTGCCAGCAGTTTCGGTCGGACAGGGGATGGCTACACCTTC
cdr3_aa: CASSFGRTGDGYTF

clone_size: NA
j_call: TRBJ1-3
v_call: TRBV28
d_call: NA
cdr3_nt: TGTGCCAGCAGTTCACTGTTTGGGAGCGCTGGAAACACCATATATTTT
cdr3_aa: CASSSLFGSAGNTIYF

clone_size: NA
j_call: TRBJ1-1
v_call: TRBV6-5
d_call: NA
cdr3_nt: TGTGCCAGCGGGGTTAGAGGCGGCACTGAAGCTTTCTTT
cdr3_aa: CASGVRGGTEAFF

clone_size: NA
j_call: TRBJ2-5
v_call: TRBV19
d_call: NA
cdr3_nt: TGTGCCAGTAGTATACATCCCGGGGCAGGCCGAGAGACCCAGTACTTC
cdr3_aa: CASSIHPGAGRETQYF

clone_size: once
j_call: TRBJ2-1
v_call: TRBV30
d_call: NA
cdr3_nt: TGTGCCTGGACTTTCAGGACTTACAATGAGCAGTTCTTC
cdr3_aa: CAWTFRTYNEQFF

clone_size: NA
j_call: TRBJ2-3
v_call: TRBV7-2
d_call: TRBD2
cdr3_nt: TGTGCCAGCAGCTTTTTCGCGGGAGGGGGGCCAGATACGCAGTATTTT
cdr3_aa: CASSFFAGGGPDTQYF

clone_size: NA
j_call: TRBJ1-5
v_call: TRBV27
d_call: NA
cdr3_nt: TGTGCCAGCAGTTTAGTACGAGGAGTTAATCAGCCCCAGCATTTT
cdr3_aa: CASSLVRGVNQPQHF

clone_size: NA
j_call: TRBJ2-7
v_call: TRBV9
d_call: NA
cdr3_nt: TGTGCCAGCAGCGCATCTGTCGGTAGCTCCTACGAGCAGTACTTC
cdr3_aa: CASSASVGSSYEQYF

clone_size: NA
j_call: TRBJ2-5
v_call: TRBV6-4
d_call: NA
cdr3_nt: TGTGCCAGCAGTGACTCCCCTTGGGTCGGGACCCAGTACTTC
cdr3_aa: CASSDSPWVGTQYF

clone_size: NA
j_call: TRBJ2-1
v_call: TRBV6-6
d_call: TRBD2
cdr3_nt: TGTGCCAGCAGTTACTGGGCGGGAGGGCCGTTGGATGAGCAGTTCTTC
cdr3_aa: CASSYWAGGPLDEQFF

clone_size: once
j_call: TRBJ1-5
v_call: TRBV27
d_call: NA
cdr3_nt: TGTGCCAGCAGTTTAGGGGAGAGGCAGCCCCAGCATTTT
cdr3_aa: CASSLGERQPQHF

clone_size: NA
j_call: TRBJ1-5
v_call: TRBV27
d_call: NA
cdr3_nt: TGTGCCAGCAGCCGTCGTCAGACCAATCAGCCCCAGCATTTT
cdr3_aa: CASSRRQTNQPQHF

clone_size: NA
j_call: TRBJ2-1
v_call: TRBV9
d_call: TRBD2
cdr3_nt: TGTGCCAGCAGCCCCGTGGGGGAGGGCTTCAATGAGCAGTTCTTC
cdr3_aa: CASSPVGEGFNEQFF

clone_size: NA
j_call: TRBJ2-7
v_call: TRBV5-6
d_call: NA
cdr3_nt: TGTGCCAGCAGCTTGGCCCCTCACGAGGAGCAGTACTTC
cdr3_aa: CASSLAPHEEQYF

clone_size: NA
j_call: TRBJ2-7
v_call: TRBV2
d_call: TRBD1
cdr3_nt: TGTGCCAGCAGTGACCGGGACAGGGTGAACTACGAGCAGTACTTC
cdr3_aa: CASSDRDRVNYEQYF

clone_size: NA
j_call: TRBJ2-1
v_call: TRBV15
d_call: TRBD2
cdr3_nt: TGTGCCACCAGTCGACTAGCGGGAGGGGGCAATGAGCAGTTCTTC
cdr3_aa: CATSRLAGGGNEQFF

clone_size: NA
j_call: TRBJ1-4
v_call: TRBV9
d_call: TRBD1
cdr3_nt: TGTGCCAGCAGCACCGAGGGGGCGAGGAATGAAAAACTGTTTTTT
cdr3_aa: CASSTEGARNEKLFF

clone_size: NA
j_call: TRBJ2-1
v_call: TRBV7-9
d_call: NA
cdr3_nt: TGTGCCAGCAGCTTAGACGGACTCTACAATGAGCAGTTCTTC
cdr3_aa: CASSLDGLYNEQFF

clone_size: NA
j_call: TRBJ1-1
v_call: TRBV27
d_call: NA
cdr3_nt: TGTGCCAGCAGTTTATTGGGGGGTCCCGAAGCTTTCTTT
cdr3_aa: CASSLLGGPEAFF

clone_size: NA
j_call: TRBJ2-6
v_call: TRBV7-6
d_call: TRBD2
cdr3_nt: TGTGCCAGCAGCTTAGCGGGTCGCGGGAGGACCCCTGGGGCCAACGTCCTGACTTTC
cdr3_aa: CASSLAGRGRTPGANVLTF

clone_size: NA
j_call: TRBJ2-2
v_call: TRBV15
d_call: NA
cdr3_nt: TGTGCCACCAGCAGAGAATCCTCGTCGCCCGGGGAGCTGTTTTTT
cdr3_aa: CATSRESSSPGELFF

clone_size: NA
j_call: TRBJ1-1
v_call: TRBV4-2
d_call: TRBD1
cdr3_nt: TGTGCCAGCAGCCAAGCGACAGGGGAAGAAGCTTTCTTT
cdr3_aa: CASSQATGEEAFF

clone_size: NA
j_call: TRBJ2-7
v_call: TRBV7-9
d_call: NA
cdr3_nt: TGTGCCAGCAGCCCTCGGGGAACCTACGAGCAGTACTTC
cdr3_aa: CASSPRGTYEQYF

clone_size: once
j_call: TRBJ2-1
v_call: TRBV2
d_call: NA
cdr3_nt: TGTGCCAGCAGTAAGTTGGTCCTGATGACTAGTAGGTCCTCAGGTGAGCAGTTCTTC
cdr3_aa: CASSKLVLMTSRSSGEQFF

clone_size: NA
j_call: TRBJ2-7
v_call: TRBV5-1
d_call: TRBD1
cdr3_nt: TGCGCCAGCAGCTTGTTTTCAGGGGGCTCCTACGAGCAGTACTTC
cdr3_aa: CASSLFSGGSYEQYF

clone_size: NA
j_call: TRBJ2-3
v_call: TRBV28
d_call: NA
cdr3_nt: TGTGCCAGCAGTCCAGACAGTGACACAGATACGCAGTATTTT
cdr3_aa: CASSPDSDTDTQYF

clone_size: NA
j_call: TRBJ2-7
v_call: TRBV25-1
d_call: NA
cdr3_nt: TGTGCCAGCAAAGGGGGGAACTCCTACGAGCAGTACTTC
cdr3_aa: CASKGGNSYEQYF

clone_size: NA
j_call: TRBJ2-2
v_call: TRBV9
d_call: TRBD1
cdr3_nt: TGTGCCAGCAGCGCCCCCTCCGGGACAGGGAAGGTCACCGGGGAGCTGTTTTTT
cdr3_aa: CASSAPSGTGKVTGELFF

clone_size: NA
j_call: TRBJ2-1
v_call: TRBV5-1
d_call: TRBD2
cdr3_nt: TGCGCCAGCGAGCCGGGACTAGCGGGAGTGAATGAGCAGTTCTTC
cdr3_aa: CASEPGLAGVNEQFF

clone_size: NA
j_call: TRBJ2-1
v_call: TRBV7-9
d_call: NA
cdr3_nt: TGTGCCAGCAGCTTAAGCGGGCTAGGCTACAATGAGCAGTTCTTC
cdr3_aa: CASSLSGLGYNEQFF

clone_size: NA
j_call: TRBJ1-5
v_call: TRBV4-1
d_call: NA
cdr3_nt: TGCGCCAGCAGCCAAATGGTGGTCCCAACTCAGCCCCAGCATTTT
cdr3_aa: CASSQMVVPTQPQHF